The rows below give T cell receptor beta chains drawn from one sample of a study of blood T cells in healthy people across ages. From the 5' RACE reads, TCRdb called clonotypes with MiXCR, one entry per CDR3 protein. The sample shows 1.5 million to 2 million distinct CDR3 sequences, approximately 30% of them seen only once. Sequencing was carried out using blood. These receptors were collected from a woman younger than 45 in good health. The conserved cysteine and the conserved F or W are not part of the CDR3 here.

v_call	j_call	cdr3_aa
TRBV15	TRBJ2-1	ATSREGLVEQF
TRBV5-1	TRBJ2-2	ASSLGLAGSARELF
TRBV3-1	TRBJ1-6	ASSQWGQDNSPLH
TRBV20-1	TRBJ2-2	SAKGRELTGELF
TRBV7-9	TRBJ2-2	ASSSGHTGELF
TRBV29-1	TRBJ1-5	SVGDTYQPQH
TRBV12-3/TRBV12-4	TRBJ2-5	ASTLGRGAQY
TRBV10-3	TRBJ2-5	AISGLGVQETQY
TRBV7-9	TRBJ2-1	ASSQSLGTTYNEQF
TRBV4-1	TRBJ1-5	ASSQIGSAEQPQH
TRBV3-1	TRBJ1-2	ASSQDPRPRLNYGYT
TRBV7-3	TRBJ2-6	ASSLGTGGTGANVLT
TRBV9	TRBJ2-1	ASSVREGGMADEQF
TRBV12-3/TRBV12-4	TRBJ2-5	ASSGGSGATQETQY
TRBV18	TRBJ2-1	ASSPGAPNNEQF
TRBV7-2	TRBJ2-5	ASSIGLAEKTQY
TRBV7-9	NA	ASSFLTGGNEQY
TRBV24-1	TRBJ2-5	ATSGRQGNEQY
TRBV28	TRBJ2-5	ASILRGGEETQY
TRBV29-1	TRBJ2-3	SVEGGDRRVDTQY
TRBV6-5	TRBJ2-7	ASSPTGPPYEQY
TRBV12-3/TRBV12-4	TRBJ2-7	ASSLLRGSEQY